Listed here are 15 T cell receptor beta chains from one sample, sequenced in a study of blood T cells in healthy people across ages. Using a J-beta primer mix together with a sample-barcoded 5' primer, a second PCR was run for about 6 to 12 cycles. From the 5' RACE reads, TCRdb called clonotypes with MiXCR, one entry per CDR3 protein. The sample has fewer than 750,000 distinct CDR3 sequences; 47% are singletons. Sequencing was performed on blood. The source of these receptors is a man older than 75 in good health.

The V gene is TRBV20-1, the J gene TRBJ2-3, with D perhaps being TRBD1 or TRBD2 (5 bases each). The germline gives CDR1 DFQATT, CDR2 SNEGSKA (reference sequence). V gave up 1 base and J gave up 1 base, with 18 bases separating them. The CDR3 is made up of 17 amino acids. The CDR3 loop is CSARGGVGGRRTDTQYF. CDR3 bases: TGCAGTGCTAGAGGAGGGGTCGGCGGGCGCCGCACAGATACGCAGTATTTT.

V usage is TRBV5-1 and J usage is TRBJ2-3; a possible D gene is TRBD1 (6 bases). Trimming removed 4 bases at V and 2 bases at J, with 17 bases between. The CDR3 length is 16 residues. From germline, CDR1 is SGHRS and CDR2 YFSETQ. CDR3 bases: TGCGCCAGCAGCGCCTATAGGGACACGATCACAGATACGCAGTATTTT. Its protein is CASSAYRDTITDTQYF.

This clonotype was counted between two and nine times. The V gene is TRBV20-1, the J gene TRBJ2-3; the match to TRBD2 covers 15 bases. This CDR3 has 18 amino acids. Germline CDR1 is DFQATT and CDR2 is SNEGSKA (reference sequence). J gave up 2 bases and V 5 bases, and 11 bases lay outside the gene matches. The CDR3, as DNA: TGCAGTGCTGCCGGGACTAGCGGGAGGAGGCCCCTCACAGATACGCAGTATTTT. This codes for CSAAGTSGRRPLTDTQYF.

This clonotype was counted many times. The V gene is TRBV29-1, the J gene TRBJ2-5; TRBD1 matches at 10 bases. V trimming: 6 bases; J trimming: 5 bases; junction bases outside the gene matches: 6. CDR1 and CDR2 from the germline V gene are SQVTM and ANQGSEA. The CDR3 length is 13 residues. The CDR3 DNA reads as TGCAGCGTGATGACAGGGGGCTATGAGACCCAGTACTTC. Protein: CSVMTGGYETQYF.

This rearrangement joins TRBV6-6 to TRBJ2-2; D ambiguous. The CDR3 totals 14 residues. The ends were cut back, 3 bases at V and 7 bases at J, with 12 bases in the middle. The germline gives CDR1 MNHNY, CDR2 SVGAGI (reference sequence). CDR3 sequence reads: CASSYVTTGGELFF. Written as DNA, the CDR3 is TGTGCCAGCAGTTATGTTACAACTGGCGGGGAGCTGTTTTTT.

This clonotype was detected only a few times. V is TRBV6-5 and J is TRBJ2-7; 15 bases map to TRBD2. V lost 0 bases, J lost 2 bases, and 5 bases stayed unmatched. Germline-derived CDR1 and CDR2 are MNHEY and SVGAGI. The length of the CDR3 is 18 residues. CDR3 coding DNA: TGTGCCAGCAGTTACTCCCGGACTAGCGGGAGGGCCGCCTACGAGCAGTACTTC. Protein sequence: CASSYSRTSGRAAYEQYF.

The chain joins TRBV5-1 to TRBJ2-4; TRBD1 is a possible D gene (5 bases). In germline, CDR1 is SGHRS, CDR2 YFSETQ. The CDR3 has 17 amino acids. V was clipped by 0 bases and J by 4 bases, with 17 bases between them. CDR3 residues: CASSLAFIGHPKNIQYF. DNA of the CDR3: TGCGCCAGCAGCTTGGCCTTTATAGGACACCCAAAAAACATTCAGTACTTC.

This sequence joins TRBV28 and TRBJ2-4, with 12 nucleotides matching TRBD2. This CDR3 spans 18 amino acids. Germline loops: CDR1 MDHEN, CDR2 SYDVKM. V lost 5 bases and J lost 2; bases outside the gene matches: 10. The CDR3 coding sequence is TGTGCCAGCAGTCCTCGGACTAGCGGGGCCCTAACCAAAAACATTCAGTACTTC. Translation gives CASSPRTSGALTKNIQYF. The complete variable domain, with remaining parts taken from reference TRBV28 and TRBJ2-4, reads DVKVTQSSRYLVKRTGEKVFLECVQDMDHENMFWYRQDPGLGLRLIYFSYDVKMKEKGDIPEGYSVSREKKERFSLILESASTNQTSMYLCASSPRTSGALTKNIQYFGAGTRLSVL.

With respect to this clonotype: Its ends do not fully match the called genes, so a read error is possible. The gene calls are TRBV7-2 and TRBJ2-3; 10 bases align to TRBD2. CDR1 SGHTA and CDR2 FQGNSA come from the germline V gene. The CDR3 length is 15 residues. CDR3 in amino acids: CASSLAGVNTDTQYF. The CDR3 DNA follows: TGTGCCAGCAGCCTAGCGGGGGTGAACACAGATACGCAGTATTTT.

This clonotype was seen a single time. The chain recombines TRBV29-1 with TRBJ2-7; perhaps TRBD1 as D (7 bases). The CDR3 runs to 13 residues. Germline-derived CDR1 and CDR2 are SQVTM and ANQGSEA. Trimming stripped 7 bases from V and 6 bases from J, with 19 bases between. The CDR3 DNA is TGCAGCGCTTTAACAGGGGACTCGACCGAGCAGTACTTC. Protein product: CSALTGDSTEQYF.

This clonotype was found a few times. This chain connects TRBV9 to TRBJ2-6; unclear D gene. CDR1 is SGDLS, CDR2 YYNGEE, per germline. This CDR3 is 16 amino acids long. V was cut by 2 bases and J by 1 base, with 10 bases left in between. The CDR3 DNA sequence: TGTGCCAGCAGCGTTAGAGGATTTTCTGGGGCCAACGTCCTGACTTTC. Its translation is CASSVRGFSGANVLTF.

This clonotype showed up just a few times. The chain recombines TRBV5-4 with TRBJ1-1, with a tentative D call TRBD1 (5 bases). Germline V gives CDR1 SGHNT, CDR2 YYREEE (reference sequence). Trimming took off 5 bases at V and 5 bases at J, with 16 bases between the two ends. The CDR3 contains 14 residues. CDR3 loop: CASREDSLATEAFF. The CDR3 region has the DNA TGTGCCAGCAGAGAAGACAGCCTGGCGACTGAAGCTTTCTTT.

The rearrangement joins TRBV24-1 to TRBJ2-7; no clear D gene. Deletions cut 4 bases from V and 0 bases from J, with 6 bases between. This CDR3 has 13 residues. CDR1 and CDR2 (germline): KGHDR, SFDVKD. The CDR3 here is CATSEGSSYEQYF. In DNA form, the CDR3 reads TGTGCCACCAGTGAAGGAAGCTCCTACGAGCAGTACTTC.

The rearrangement links TRBV16 to TRBJ1-1; D perhaps matches TRBD1 (6 bases). Germline V gene lookup returns CDR1 KGHSY and CDR2 FQNENV. This CDR3 comprises 14 residues. Trimming pared 3 bases from V and 7 bases from J, leaving 15 bases between. DNA of the CDR3: TGTGCCAGCAGCCAGACCAGGGGAGGGAGTGAAGCTTTCTTT. Its translation is CASSQTRGGSEAFF.

The rearrangement uses TRBV7-2 and TRBJ2-3, with 9 nucleotides matching TRBD2. The CDR3 consists of 16 residues. Unmatched junction bases numbered 4, after V lost 1 base and J lost 2 bases. Germline CDR1 and CDR2: SGHTA and FQGNSA. The CDR3: CASSLVLAGATDTQYF. The CDR3 DNA reads as TGTGCCAGCAGCTTAGTACTAGCGGGTGCCACAGATACGCAGTATTTT.